What follows is one TCR beta chain and its context. The antigen is undetermined. The CDR3 contains 14 residues. Germline V gene data show CDR1 as LNHDA and CDR2 as SQIVND (reference sequence). Every subset had its genomic DNA shared out evenly among several immunoSEQ plates. The repertoire was sequenced with immunoSEQ multiplex PCR; TCRdb's copy has only in-frame clones and lacks some. The profile shows more than 500,000 clones, approximately 95% of them singletons. These data are taken from a study of shared clonotypes between healthy human individuals. Study-wide context: Donor ages ranged 18 to 49 years: a couple of women, a few men.

General study findings and limits: Some naive CD4 clonotypes, 4.5% to 5.5%, turned up in common across a handful of donors. It was expected that sequencing depth would affect clonotype sharing among donors.

This clonotype was obtained from a young woman in good health. The J gene is TRBJ2-5, the V gene TRBV19, with D unclear. The J call is uncertain, as TRBJ2-7 better fits the DNA end. Sequencing was carried out using naive CD4+ T cells sorted from blood. Subset of the sample: CD45RA+ positively selected. This CDR3 is CASTETTQSYEQYF. As DNA, the CDR3 is TGTGCCAGTACGGAGACCACCCAATCCTACGAGCAGTACTTC.